This T cell receptor beta chain was found in a study of blood T cells in healthy people across ages. At the level of the study: Using template switching, researchers captured about one barcoded beta molecule for each two T cells.

The CDR3 is 11 amino acids. Germline loops: CDR1 DFQATT, CDR2 SNEGSKA (reference sequence). V shed 5 bases and J shed 7 bases, with 8 bases lying between them. Through a sample-barcoded 5' primer and a J-beta primer mix, a second PCR was run for about 6 to 12 cycles. Each CDR3 protein is one row after TCRdb ran MiXCR on the 5' RACE reads. Of about 1.8 million distinct CDR3 sequences detected, about 49% appear once; the ten largest clones hold less than 2.5%. PBMCs were isolated at a quantity of at least 6.5 million per sample. Each sample provided at least 5 micrograms of extracted total RNA. The chain recombines TRBV20-1 with TRBJ1-4; D is perhaps TRBD1 (5 bases). The sample comprised blood. This receptor was identified in a middle-aged woman in good health. DNA for the CDR3: TGCAGTGCTGGAGGGACTGAAAAACTGTTTTTT. Its protein is CSAGGTEKLFF.